This T cell receptor beta chain was obtained from a study of blood T cell repertoires in COVID-19. Study context: Sources were T cells, B-cell-depleted T cells, or PBMCs; the material itself was cDNA or gDNA.

Patients in Seattle were enrolled during active infection, then followed longitudinally. Generated by immunoSEQ multiplex PCR, the TCRdb table keeps only in-frame clones and is missing some. The table has 250,000 to 350,000 clones, around nine tenths seen once; the top ten hold less than 15%. Trimming removed 0 bases from V and 6 bases from J; junction bases left unmatched: 7. Per germline, CDR1 MNHEY and CDR2 SVGAGI. CDR3 length: 15 amino acids. The receptor was isolated from a woman in her 70s with COVID-19, enrolled during active disease. Input material: peripheral blood. The J gene is TRBJ2-7, the V gene TRBV6-5, with 8 bases fitting TRBD2. The chain's CDR3 is CASSYSGYGGGEQYF. CDR3 coding DNA: TGTGCCAGCAGTTACTCGGGTTACGGGGGGGGCGAGCAGTACTTC.